Listed here are 2 T cell receptor beta chains from one sample, sequenced in a study of blood T cell repertoires in COVID-19. The repertoire was sequenced with immunoSEQ multiplex PCR; TCRdb's copy has only in-frame clones and lacks some. The sample lists about 140,000 clones, around nine tenths occurring once. Material for sequencing was peripheral blood. The source of these receptors is a woman aged 40 to 49 with acute or convalescent COVID-19.

The table lists this clone with a count of one. The CDR3 DNA follows: TGTGCCAGCAGCTTATTCCCCGGTACTAGCGGGGGGATAGATACGCAGTATTTT. Protein: CASSLFPGTSGGIDTQYF. This chain links TRBV7-3 with TRBJ2-3; 12 nucleotides match TRBD2. With 2 bases clipped from V and 5 bases from J, the junction kept 11 bases outside the gene matches. Germline CDR1 SGHTA, CDR2 FQGTGA. The CDR3 has 18 amino acids.

The rearrangement links TRBV27 to TRBJ1-6, with TRBD1 as a possible D gene (6 bases). Per the germline V gene, CDR1 is MNHEY and CDR2 is SMNVEV (reference sequence). Trimming shortened V by 2 bases and J by 8 bases, and 16 bases separated the two germline ends. This CDR3 spans 16 amino acids. CDR3 nucleotide sequence: TGTGCCAGCAGTTTAGAGGGGGATGGGGGGGATTCACCCCTCCACTTT. Its translation is CASSLEGDGGDSPLHF.